The 14 T cell receptor beta chains listed next were all sequenced from one sample in a study of T cell changes during pregnancy in multiple sclerosis. Repertoires were generated with immunoSEQ multiplex PCR, while TCRdb's copy carries only in-frame clones and drops some. The data hold fewer than 70,000 clones, with about nine tenths observed a single time. The specimen comprised peripheral blood, sampled in the first trimester of pregnancy. Receptor source: a female donor with multiple sclerosis, enrolled in a pregnancy study.

The chain couples TRBV19 to TRBJ1-5, with 7 bases lining up with TRBD1. Looked up from germline, CDR1 is LNHDA and CDR2 is SQIVND (reference sequence). The CDR3 length is 15 residues. The V gene end was trimmed by 6 bases and the J gene end by 2 bases; junction bases not matched to a gene: 7. DNA of the CDR3: TGTGCCAGTAGGACAGGGACGGTCGGCAATCAGCCCCAGCATTTT. Protein sequence: CASRTGTVGNQPQHF. The variable domain in full, with the rest retrieved from reference TRBV19 and TRBJ1-5, is DGGITQSPKYLFRKEGQNVTLSCEQNLNHDAMYWYRQDPGQGLRLIYYSQIVNDFQKGDIAEGYSVSREKKESFPLTVTSAQKNPTAFYLCASRTGTVGNQPQHFGDGTRLSIL.

This chain uses TRBV27 with TRBJ1-2, with TRBD1 as a possible D gene (6 bases). V was trimmed by 2 bases and J by 5 bases, leaving 15 bases between them. This CDR3 has 15 amino acids. The germline V gene has CDR1 MNHEY and CDR2 SMNVEV (reference sequence). The CDR3 nucleotides are TGTGCCAGCAGTTTACTGGCAAACAGGGATTATGGCTACACCTTC. It is translated as CASSLLANRDYGYTF.

The rearrangement uses TRBV30 and TRBJ2-7, with a tentative D call TRBD2 (6 bases). This CDR3 region has 15 residues. Germline assignment: CDR1 GTSNPN and CDR2 SVGIG (reference sequence). Deletions cut 3 bases from V and 9 bases from J, with 24 bases between. The CDR3 region has the DNA TGTGCCTGGAGGCCCCTCCGGGACTCACTACTGGGGCAGTACTTC. Residues: CAWRPLRDSLLGQYF.

This clone showed up just once. The DNA for the CDR3 is TGTGCCAGCTCACCACAAACCCCAGGGTTTGGTTCCTACAATGAGCAGTTCTTC. It is translated as CASSPQTPGFGSYNEQFF. The rearrangement uses TRBV18 and TRBJ2-1, with D possibly being TRBD1 (5 bases). V was pared by 1 base and J by 1 base, with 17 bases between. CDR3 length: 18 residues. Germline V gene lookup returns CDR1 KGHSH and CDR2 LQKENI.

J is TRBJ2-3 and V is TRBV27, with TRBD1 matching 9 bases. The length of the CDR3 is 13 residues. Germline CDR1 reads MNHEY; CDR2 reads SMNVEV (reference sequence). Germline trimming cut 6 bases from V and 4 bases from J; bases unmatched to any gene: 2. The CDR3, as DNA: TGTGCCAGCAGCAGACAGGGGGCAGATACGCAGTATTTT. Its translation: CASSRQGADTQYF.

V usage is TRBV4-2 and J usage is TRBJ1-4; D perhaps matches TRBD1 (6 bases). V was trimmed by 3 bases and J by 1 base, leaving 9 bases between them. This CDR3 contains 15 residues. Germline assignment: CDR1 LGHNA and CDR2 YNFKEQ. The CDR3 nucleotides are TGTGCCAGCAGCCACGAAGGGGGAACTAATGAAAAACTGTTTTTT. It yields the protein CASSHEGGTNEKLFF.

The rearrangement uses TRBV18 and TRBJ1-1, with 7 bases that match TRBD1. Trimming removed 3 bases from V and 8 bases from J; junction bases left unmatched: 12. The CDR3 covers 15 residues. Germline CDR1 reads KGHSH; CDR2 reads LQKENI. The DNA of the CDR3 is TGTGCCAGCTCACCGGTTGAGGGGGCAGGGGGAGAAGCTTTCTTT. Encoded protein: CASSPVEGAGGEAFF.

The chain recombines TRBV2 with TRBJ2-7; 8 bases fit TRBD2. V trimming: 5 bases; J trimming: 3 bases; junction bases outside the gene matches: 3. CDR1 and CDR2 from the germline V gene are SNHLY and FYNNEI. The CDR3 consists of 13 residues. CDR3 sequence reads: CASSPGGGYEQYF. CDR3 nucleotides: TGTGCCAGCAGTCCCGGGGGGGGCTACGAGCAGTACTTC. Full variable domain (outside the CDR3, taken from reference TRBV2 and TRBJ2-7): EPEVTQTPSHQVTQMGQEVILRCVPISNHLYFYWYRQILGQKVEFLVSFYNNEISEKSEIFDDQFSVERPDGSNFTLKIRSTKLEDSAMYFCASSPGGGYEQYFGPGTRLTVT.

The chain uses TRBV5-1 and TRBJ2-3, with D possibly TRBD2 on 7 matching bases. The V gene lost 4 bases and the J gene lost 0 bases, with 21 bases spanning the gap. The CDR3 loop spans 18 amino acids. The V gene's germline CDR1 is SGHRS and CDR2 YFSETQ. As DNA, the CDR3 is TGCGCCAGCAGCGGGGGGGGCGCGACAGGCACTAGCACAGATACGCAGTATTTT. This codes for CASSGGGATGTSTDTQYF.

The chain is built from TRBV7-2 and TRBJ2-7, with D tentatively TRBD2 (6 bases). The V gene lost 7 bases and the J gene lost 0 bases, with 13 bases spanning the gap. The CDR3 length is 14 residues. CDR1 SGHTA and CDR2 FQGNSA come from the germline V gene. The CDR3 loop is CASTPSDYSYEQYF. The CDR3 nucleotides are TGTGCCAGCACTCCGTCGGACTACTCCTACGAGCAGTACTTC.

The rearrangement joins TRBV5-8 to TRBJ2-7, with D maybe TRBD2 (6 bases). CDR1 is SGHTS, CDR2 YDEGEE, per germline. V was trimmed by 2 bases and J by 4 bases, leaving 10 bases between them. This CDR3 has 13 amino acids. As DNA, the CDR3 is TGTGCCAGCAGCTTACACCGGGGGTACGAGCAGTACTTC. Translating gives CASSLHRGYEQYF.

The V and J genes are TRBV19 and TRBJ1-1; D is ambiguous. CDR1 LNHDA and CDR2 SQIVND come from the germline V gene (reference sequence). The CDR3 is 13 residues long. V was shortened by 11 bases and J by 0 bases, with 13 bases between the two germline ends. CDR3 protein: CAGSFGLNTEAFF. The DNA for the CDR3 is TGTGCCGGGTCTTTTGGGCTGAACACTGAAGCTTTCTTT.

The gene calls are TRBV6-5 and TRBJ1-4; D might be TRBD1 (5 bases). In germline, CDR1 is MNHEY, CDR2 SVGAGI. The CDR3 has 13 amino acids. Trimming removed 5 bases at V and 5 bases at J, with 9 bases between. CDR3 DNA sequence: TGTGCCAGCAGTACGACAGTAAATGAAAAACTGTTTTTT. Translated: CASSTTVNEKLFF.

This chain joins TRBV7-9 and TRBJ1-4; D is undetermined. The CDR3 sequence is 14 residues long. V lost 5 bases to trimming and J lost 0 bases, with 7 bases between them. The germline gives CDR1 SEHNR, CDR2 FQNEAQ (reference sequence). This chain's CDR3 is CASSSRATNEKLFF. CDR3 sequence (DNA): TGTGCCAGCAGCAGCCGGGCAACTAATGAAAAACTGTTTTTT. The complete variable domain, with remaining parts taken from reference TRBV7-9 and TRBJ1-4, reads DTGVSQNPRHKITKRGQNVTFRCDPISEHNRLYWYRQTLGQGPEFLTYFQNEAQLEKSRLLSDRFSAERPKGSFSTLEIQRTEQGDSAMYLCASSSRATNEKLFFGSGTQLSVL.